The rows below give T cell receptor beta chains drawn from one sample of a study of blood T cell repertoires in COVID-19. The table came from immunoSEQ multiplex PCR; TCRdb's copy has only in-frame clones and leaves some out. Seen here are a few hundred thousand clones, approximately 80% observed once, and the top ten hold less than 15%. What was sequenced was peripheral blood. These TCRs come from a human donor in a cohort sampled during active COVID-19. Each CDR3 is given with its conserved first and last residue. A D gene is named only where the DNA matches it firmly. For some rows the clone size is stated as once, few or many, or as a class when expanded; others skip it.

TRBV10-3,-,-,TRBJ2-7,CAISEGWAYREIGREQYF,TGTGCCATCAGTGAGGGGTGGGCCTACAGGGAAATCGGTCGCGAGCAGTACTTC
TRBV6-6,once,-,TRBJ2-5,CASSPGGTQYF,TGTGCCAGCAGCCCCGGGGGGACCCAGTACTTC
TRBV4-1,-,TRBD2,TRBJ2-3,CASSQLAGGTPSTDTQYF,TGCGCCAGCAGCCAACTAGCGGGAGGCACCCCTAGCACAGATACGCAGTATTTT
TRBV6-5,-,TRBD1,TRBJ2-7,CASRAHTGGEYF,TGTGCCAGCAGGGCTCATACAGGGGGAGAATACTTC
TRBV10-2,-,-,TRBJ2-1,CASSDAAAYVYNEQFF,TGCGCCAGCAGTGATGCGGCAGCCTATGTCTACAATGAGCAGTTCTTC
TRBV7-6,-,-,TRBJ2-7,CASSNEGVDSSVFEQYF,TGTGCCAGCAGCAACGAAGGGGTCGACAGTTCGGTCTTCGAGCAGTACTTC
TRBV3-1/TRBV3-2,-,-,TRBJ2-7,CASSLGRADEQYF,TGTGCCAGCAGCCTAGGCAGGGCAGACGAGCAGTACTTC
TRBV30,-,-,TRBJ2-2,CAWSEPGELFF,TGTGCCTGGAGTGAGCCCGGGGAGCTGTTTTTT
TRBV19,-,TRBD2,TRBJ2-1,CASSLTSGSFNEQFF,TGTGCCAGTAGCTTGACTAGCGGGAGTTTCAATGAGCAGTTCTTC
TRBV19,-,TRBD1,TRBJ2-2,CASSIPRTGLNTGELFF,TGTGCCAGTAGTATACCCCGGACAGGGCTGAACACCGGGGAGCTGTTTTTT
TRBV19,-,-,TRBJ2-6,CASSRAASGANVLTF,TGTGCCAGTAGCCGCGCCGCCTCTGGGGCCAACGTCCTGACTTTC
TRBV3-1/TRBV3-2,-,-,TRBJ1-3,CASSQASGNTIYF,TGTGCCAGCAGCCAGGCCTCTGGAAACACCATATATTTT
TRBV10-3,-,TRBD2,TRBJ2-7,CAISDPGLAQTYEQYF,TGTGCCATCAGTGACCCTGGACTAGCGCAGACCTACGAGCAGTACTTC
TRBV19,-,TRBD1,TRBJ1-2,CASSMRGQGASGYTF,TGTGCCAGTAGTATGAGGGGACAGGGGGCAAGTGGCTACACCTTC
TRBV5-1,once,-,TRBJ2-5,CASSLGGGETQYF,TGCGCCAGCAGCTTGGGGGGCGGAGAGACCCAGTACTTC
TRBV18,-,TRBD1,TRBJ1-1,CASSPTGTALEAFF,TGTGCCAGCTCACCGACCGGGACAGCCCTTGAAGCTTTCTTT
TRBV6-5,-,TRBD1,TRBJ2-7,CASSPTGTGSYEQYF,TGTGCCAGCAGTCCCACCGGGACAGGATCCTACGAGCAGTACTTC
TRBV11-2,-,TRBD2,TRBJ2-2,CASSSGLAGTGELFF,TGTGCCAGCAGCTCGGGACTAGCTGGTACCGGGGAGCTGTTTTTT
TRBV18,-,TRBD2,TRBJ2-7,CASSSGLVAYEQYF,TGTGCCAGCTCATCGGGACTAGTCGCCTACGAGCAGTACTTC
TRBV7-9,-,TRBD1,TRBJ1-6,CASSFTGVNSPLHF,TGTGCCAGCAGCTTCACAGGGGTTAATTCACCCCTCCACTTT
TRBV28,once,-,TRBJ2-7,CASSFRGGTPYEQYF,TGTGCCAGCAGTTTTAGGGGGGGCACTCCGTACGAGCAGTACTTC
TRBV28,-,TRBD1,TRBJ2-7,CASRRTGSLSYEQYF,TGTGCCAGCAGGCGGACAGGGAGTCTCTCCTACGAGCAGTACTTC
TRBV12-5,-,TRBD2,TRBJ2-1,CASGPQREGRFEQFF,TGTGCTAGTGGTCCCCAGCGGGAGGGCCGTTTTGAGCAGTTCTTC
TRBV5-4,-,-,TRBJ2-5,CASSLGSAGETQYF,TGTGCCAGCAGCTTGGGTTCCGCAGGAGAGACCCAGTACTTC
TRBV2,-,-,TRBJ2-3,CASSPGKIDTQYF,TGTGCCAGCAGCCCCGGGAAGATAGATACGCAGTATTTT
TRBV29-1,-,-,TRBJ2-3,CSVGRQGIDTQYF,TGCAGCGTTGGACGGCAGGGGATCGATACGCAGTATTTT
TRBV7-9,-,-,TRBJ2-2,CASSARQNTGELFF,TGTGCCAGCAGCGCCCGACAGAACACCGGGGAGCTGTTTTTT
TRBV6-6,-,TRBD1,TRBJ2-7,CASSRSPGTGTYEQYF,TGTGCCAGCAGCCGATCTCCCGGGACAGGGACTTACGAGCAGTACTTC
TRBV5-4,-,-,TRBJ2-7,CASSLGTKNYEQYF,TGTGCCAGCAGCTTGGGCACAAAAAACTACGAGCAGTACTTC
TRBV18,once,TRBD2,TRBJ2-3,CASSRTSGSESRLTDTQYF,TGTGCCAGCTCCCGGACTAGCGGGAGTGAATCTAGACTCACAGATACGCAGTATTTT
TRBV7-9,-,-,TRBJ1-2,CASSHSRGGNYGYTF,TGTGCCAGCAGCCATAGTCGGGGAGGCAACTATGGCTACACCTTC
TRBV19,-,-,TRBJ1-5,CASTNPGEGTIQPQHF,TGTGCCAGTACCAACCCAGGGGAGGGGACGATACAGCCCCAGCATTTT
TRBV2,-,-,TRBJ1-2,CASSGQGYGYTF,TGTGCCAGCAGTGGGCAGGGCTATGGCTACACCTTC
TRBV4-1,-,-,TRBJ2-5,CASSLDAETQYF,TGCGCCAGCAGTCTAGACGCGGAGACCCAGTACTTC
TRBV7-9,-,-,TRBJ2-2,CASSLGASPAGELFF,TGTGCCAGCAGCTTAGGTGCTAGCCCGGCCGGGGAGCTGTTTTTT
TRBV11-2,-,-,TRBJ1-1,CASSPDRDTEAFF,TGTGCCAGCAGCCCCGACAGAGACACTGAAGCTTTCTTT
TRBV5-4,-,-,TRBJ2-2,CASSRAERTTLGAGELFF,TGTGCCAGCAGCCGAGCGGAGCGGACTACTCTCGGGGCCGGGGAGCTGTTTTTT
TRBV27,-,-,TRBJ2-1,CASSLSRGSVNEQFF,TGTGCCAGCAGTTTATCCAGGGGCAGTGTCAATGAGCAGTTCTTC
TRBV5-6,-,-,TRBJ2-3,CASSWGTGRSTDTQYF,TGTGCCAGCAGCTGGGGGACCGGGAGAAGCACAGATACGCAGTATTTT
TRBV7-2,few,TRBD1,TRBJ2-7,CASSSAGTGRKAVF,TGTGCCAGCAGCTCGGCGGGGACAGGAAGAAAGGCGGTATTC
TRBV7-7,-,-,TRBJ2-2,CASSSMQGPPNTGELFF,TGTGCTAGCAGCTCGATGCAGGGCCCTCCGAACACCGGGGAGCTGTTTTTT
TRBV28,-,TRBD2,TRBJ2-5,CASSFSGRGEETQYF,TGTGCCAGCAGTTTTAGCGGGAGAGGAGAAGAGACCCAGTACTTC